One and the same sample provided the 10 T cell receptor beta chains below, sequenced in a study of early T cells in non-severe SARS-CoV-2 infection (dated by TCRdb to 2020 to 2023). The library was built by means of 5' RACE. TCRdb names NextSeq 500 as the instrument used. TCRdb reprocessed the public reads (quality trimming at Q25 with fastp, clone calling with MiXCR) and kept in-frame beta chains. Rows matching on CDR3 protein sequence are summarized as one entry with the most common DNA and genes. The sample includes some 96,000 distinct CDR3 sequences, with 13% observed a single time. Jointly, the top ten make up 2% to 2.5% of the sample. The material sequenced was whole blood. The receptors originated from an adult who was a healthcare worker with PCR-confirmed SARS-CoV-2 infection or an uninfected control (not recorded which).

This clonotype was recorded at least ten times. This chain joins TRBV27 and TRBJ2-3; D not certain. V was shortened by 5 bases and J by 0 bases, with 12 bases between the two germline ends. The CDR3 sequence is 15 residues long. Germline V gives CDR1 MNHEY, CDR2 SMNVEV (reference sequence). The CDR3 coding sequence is TGTGCCAGCAGTCTACGGTTCGTTAGCACAGATACGCAGTATTTT. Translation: CASSLRFVSTDTQYF.

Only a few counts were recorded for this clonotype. The CDR3 region has the DNA TGTGCCACTCAGGGGCCGGGCAATCAGCCCCAGCATTTT. It codes for CATQGPGNQPQHF. This chain uses TRBV6-5 with TRBJ1-5; a weak D match, TRBD1 (6 bases). The CDR3 contains 13 residues. The germline V and J ends were trimmed by 10 bases and 2 bases, with 12 bases remaining between them. CDR1 and CDR2 from the germline V gene are MNHEY and SVGAGI.

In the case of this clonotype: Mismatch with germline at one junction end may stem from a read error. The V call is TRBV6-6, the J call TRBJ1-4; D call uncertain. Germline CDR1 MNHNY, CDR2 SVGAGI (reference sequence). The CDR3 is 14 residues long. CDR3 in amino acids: CASRYSSTNKKLFF. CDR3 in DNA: TGTGCCAGCAGGTACAGCTCAACTAATAAAAAACTGTTTTTT.

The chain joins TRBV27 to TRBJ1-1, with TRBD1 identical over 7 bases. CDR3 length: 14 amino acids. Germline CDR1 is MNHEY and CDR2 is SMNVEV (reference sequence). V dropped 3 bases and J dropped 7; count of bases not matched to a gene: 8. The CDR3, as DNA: TGTGCCAGCAGTTTTAAGGGGGCCGCATATGAAGCTTTCTTT. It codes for CASSFKGAAYEAFF.

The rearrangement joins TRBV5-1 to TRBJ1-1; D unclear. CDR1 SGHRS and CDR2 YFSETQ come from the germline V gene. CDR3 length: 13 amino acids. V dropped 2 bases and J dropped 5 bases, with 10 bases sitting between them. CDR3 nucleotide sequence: TGCGCCAGCAGCTTTGATGGCAGAACTGAAGCTTTCTTT. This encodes CASSFDGRTEAFF. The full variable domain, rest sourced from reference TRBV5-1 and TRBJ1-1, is KAGVTQTPRYLIKTRGQQVTLSCSPISGHRSVSWYQQTPGQGLQFLFEYFSETQRNKGNFPGRFSGRQFSNSRSEMNVSTLELGDSALYLCASSFDGRTEAFFGQGTRLTVV.

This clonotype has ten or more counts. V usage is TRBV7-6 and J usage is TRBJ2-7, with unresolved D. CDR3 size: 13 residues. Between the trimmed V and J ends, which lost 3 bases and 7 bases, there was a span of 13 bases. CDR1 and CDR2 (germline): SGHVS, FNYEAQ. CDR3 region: CASSFRKGAEQYF. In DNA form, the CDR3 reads TGTGCCAGCAGCTTTAGGAAGGGTGCGGAGCAGTACTTC.

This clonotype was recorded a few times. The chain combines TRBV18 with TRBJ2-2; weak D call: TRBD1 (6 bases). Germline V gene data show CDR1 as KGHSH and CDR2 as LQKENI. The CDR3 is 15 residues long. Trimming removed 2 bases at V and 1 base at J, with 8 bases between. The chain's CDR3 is CASSPMGQNTGELFF. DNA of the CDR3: TGTGCCAGCTCACCAATGGGACAGAACACCGGGGAGCTGTTTTTT. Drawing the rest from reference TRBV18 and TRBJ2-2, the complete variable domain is NAGVMQNPRHLVRRRGQEARLRCSPMKGHSHVYWYRQLPEEGLKFMVYLQKENIIDESGMPKERFSAEFPKEGPSILRIQQVVRGDSAAYFCASSPMGQNTGELFFGEGSRLTVL.

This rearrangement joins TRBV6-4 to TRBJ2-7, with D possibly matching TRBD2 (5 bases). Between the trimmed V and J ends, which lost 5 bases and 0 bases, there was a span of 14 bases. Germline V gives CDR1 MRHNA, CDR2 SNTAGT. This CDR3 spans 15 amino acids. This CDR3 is CASSTEADSSYEQYF. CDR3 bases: TGTGCCAGCAGTACGGAGGCGGATAGCTCCTACGAGCAGTACTTC.

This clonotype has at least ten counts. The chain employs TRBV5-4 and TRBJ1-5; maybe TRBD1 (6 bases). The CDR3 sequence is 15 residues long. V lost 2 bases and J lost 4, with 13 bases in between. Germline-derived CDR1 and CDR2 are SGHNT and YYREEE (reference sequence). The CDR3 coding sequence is TGTGCCAGCAGCTTTGGGGGGGCCGGTAATCAGCCCCAGCATTTT. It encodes CASSFGGAGNQPQHF. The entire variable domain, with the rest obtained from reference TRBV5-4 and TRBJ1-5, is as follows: ETGVTQSPTHLIKTRGQQVTLRCSSQSGHNTVSWYQQALGQGPQFIFQYYREEENGRGNFPPRFSGLQFPNYSSELNVNALELDDSALYLCASSFGGAGNQPQHFGDGTRLSIL.

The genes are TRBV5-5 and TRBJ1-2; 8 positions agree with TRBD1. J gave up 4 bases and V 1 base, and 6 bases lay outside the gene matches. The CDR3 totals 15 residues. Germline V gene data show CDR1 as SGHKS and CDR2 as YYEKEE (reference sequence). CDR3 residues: CASSLLAGGSYGYTF. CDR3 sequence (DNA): TGTGCCAGCAGCTTGCTGGCAGGGGGCAGCTATGGCTACACCTTC.